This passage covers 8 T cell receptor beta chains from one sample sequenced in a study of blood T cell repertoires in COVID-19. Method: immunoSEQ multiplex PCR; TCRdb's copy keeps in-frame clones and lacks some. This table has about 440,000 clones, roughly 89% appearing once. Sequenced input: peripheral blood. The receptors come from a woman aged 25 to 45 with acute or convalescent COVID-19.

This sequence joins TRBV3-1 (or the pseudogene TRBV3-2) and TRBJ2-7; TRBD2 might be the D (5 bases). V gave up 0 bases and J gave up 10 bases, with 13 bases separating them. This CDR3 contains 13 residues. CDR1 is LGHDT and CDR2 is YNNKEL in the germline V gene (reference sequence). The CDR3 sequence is CASSQETGIRQYF. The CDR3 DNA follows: TGTGCCAGCAGCCAAGAGACGGGGATCCGTCAGTACTTC.

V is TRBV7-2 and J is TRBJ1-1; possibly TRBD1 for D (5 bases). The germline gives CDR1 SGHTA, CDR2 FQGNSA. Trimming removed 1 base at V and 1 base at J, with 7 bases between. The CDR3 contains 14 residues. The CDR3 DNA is TGTGCCAGCAGCTTAGGCGGGGCGAACACTGAAGCTTTCTTT. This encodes CASSLGGANTEAFF.

The CDR3 sequence: CASSGGHSNTGELFF. The CDR3 DNA reads as TGTGCCAGCAGCGGGGGGCATTCGAACACCGGGGAGCTGTTTTTT. The chain recombines TRBV9 with TRBJ2-2; D possibly corresponds to TRBD1 (6 bases). The CDR3 has 15 amino acids. Germline lookup yields CDR1 SGDLS and CDR2 YYNGEE. The germline V and J ends were trimmed by 3 bases and 0 bases, with 9 bases remaining between them.

The DNA of the CDR3 is TGCGCCAGCAGCTTGGCTCCGTTGGGGGGCACTGAAGCTTTCTTT. Its protein product is CASSLAPLGGTEAFF. This sequence joins TRBV5-1 and TRBJ1-1; D perhaps matches TRBD1 (5 bases). Germline assignment: CDR1 SGHRS and CDR2 YFSETQ. This CDR3 comprises 15 residues. Trimming pared 0 bases from V and 4 bases from J, leaving 13 bases between.

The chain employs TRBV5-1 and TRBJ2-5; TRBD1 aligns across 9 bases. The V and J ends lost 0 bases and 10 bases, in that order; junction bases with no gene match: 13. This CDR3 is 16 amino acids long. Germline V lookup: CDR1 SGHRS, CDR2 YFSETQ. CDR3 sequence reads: CASSLGLGTGSQNQYF. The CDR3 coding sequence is TGCGCCAGCAGCTTGGGGCTCGGGACAGGGAGTCAGAACCAGTACTTC.

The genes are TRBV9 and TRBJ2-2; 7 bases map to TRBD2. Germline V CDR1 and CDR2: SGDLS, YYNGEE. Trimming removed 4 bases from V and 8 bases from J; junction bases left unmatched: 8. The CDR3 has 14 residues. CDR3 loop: CASSPRWGGGELFF. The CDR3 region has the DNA TGTGCCAGCAGCCCACGCTGGGGGGGAGGGGAGCTGTTTTTT.

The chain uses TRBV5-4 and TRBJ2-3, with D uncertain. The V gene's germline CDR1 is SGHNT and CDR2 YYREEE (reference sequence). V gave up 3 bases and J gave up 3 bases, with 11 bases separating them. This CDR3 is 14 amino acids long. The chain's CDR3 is CASSSPHTTDTQYF. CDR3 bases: TGTGCCAGCAGCTCTCCGCACACGACAGATACGCAGTATTTT. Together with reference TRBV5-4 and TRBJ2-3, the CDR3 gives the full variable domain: ETGVTQSPTHLIKTRGQQVTLRCSSQSGHNTVSWYQQALGQGPQFIFQYYREEENGRGNFPPRFSGLQFPNYSSELNVNALELDDSALYLCASSSPHTTDTQYFGPGTRLTVL.

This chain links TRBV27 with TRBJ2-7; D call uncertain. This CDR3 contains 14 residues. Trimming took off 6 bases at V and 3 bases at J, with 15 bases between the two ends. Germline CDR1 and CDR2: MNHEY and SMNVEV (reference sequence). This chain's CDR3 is CASRKTGAYYEQYF. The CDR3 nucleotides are TGTGCCAGCAGAAAGACCGGAGCCTACTACGAGCAGTACTTC.